This T cell receptor beta chain was retrieved from a study of T cell responses to AZD1222 COVID-19 vaccine. Across the study: Second-dose intervals near 4 or 12 weeks were combined.

CDR1 and CDR2 (germline): SGHAT, FQDESV (reference sequence). The V end lost 0 bases, the J end lost 7 bases, and 12 bases lay between the germline ends. This CDR3 has 14 residues. Comments on this clone: Its target is unknown.

Study-wide results and caveats: The study identified only five to seven AZD1222 recipients as seropositive at baseline. Repertoires in all cases were sampled only once the peak T cell response had passed. In the spike-specific TCR repertoire, nearly half reportedly target unmutated variant regions.

Libraries were prepared by immunoSEQ multiplex PCR; TCRdb keeps only in-frame clonotypes and omits some of them. This table holds about 130,000 clones, approximately 80% found once. The source was peripheral blood, collected on day 0 of AZD1222 vaccination. This clonotype was obtained from an adult in good health. The gene calls are TRBV11-1 and TRBJ1-1, with a tentative D call TRBD1 (5 bases). As DNA, the CDR3 is TGTGCCAGCAGCTTAGCTCGAGGGGCCATTGAAGCTTTCTTT. It encodes CASSLARGAIEAFF.